The 28 T cell receptor beta chains presented below share a single source sample, sequenced in a study of T cells in Graves' hyperthyroidism and ophthalmopathy. Researchers took RNA transcripts and amplified the TCR beta CDR3 regions from them. HTBI primers were employed in a first-round RT-PCR of the TCR CDR3. TCRdb reanalysed the multiplex PCR reads using MiXCR and keeps one entry per CDR3 protein. The repertoire holds 540,000 or so distinct CDR3 sequences, with around 42% as singletons. The specimen sequenced was peripheral blood or thyroid tissue (not recorded which). All receptors derive from an adult woman with Graves' disease, either hyperthyroidism or ophthalmopathy (not recorded which).

This clonotype showed up just once. Relative to the germline gene, one junction end is altered; a read error may explain this. The chain carries TRBV2 and TRBJ2-7; 7 positions match TRBD2. The CDR3 totals 13 residues. CDR1 SNHLY and CDR2 FYNNEI come from the germline V gene. The CDR3 sequence: CASQRAGSSEQYF. The CDR3 coding sequence is TGTGCCAGCCAAAGAGCGGGATCCTCCGAGCAGTACTTC.

This clonotype was observed at least ten times. The genes are TRBV2 and TRBJ2-5; 8 bases line up with TRBD1. The J segment lost 2 bases and the V segment lost 5 bases, leaving 7 bases of the junction unmatched. The CDR3 runs to 15 residues. Germline values: CDR1 SNHLY, CDR2 FYNNEI. CDR3 DNA sequence: TGTGCCAGCAGTCTGACAGGGGTGGGGCAAGAGACCCAGTACTTC. Translating it yields CASSLTGVGQETQYF.

Remarks on this clonotype: One base away lies a much larger clone, so this may be a sequencing read error. This likely comes from a read error, as the CDR3 has no conserved phenylalanine or tryptophan at its end. This chain uses TRBV12-5 with TRBJ1-1; perhaps TRBD1 as D (5 bases). The CDR3 runs to 13 residues. V lost 4 bases and J 3 bases, leaving 9 bases between the germline ends. Germline V gene data show CDR1 as LGHNT and CDR2 as FRNRAP. Here the CDR3 DNA reads TGTGCTAGTGGTTGGGACCCGCACACTGAAGCTTTCCTT. It encodes CASGWDPHTEAFL.

V gene TRBV27 combines with J gene TRBJ2-5, with 7 positions matching TRBD1. Germline V CDR1 and CDR2: MNHEY, SMNVEV (reference sequence). The CDR3 covers 14 residues. V trimming: 5 bases; J trimming: 2 bases; junction bases outside the gene matches: 5. The CDR3 is CASSRWDRQETQYF. For the CDR3, the DNA is TGTGCCAGCAGTAGATGGGACAGACAAGAGACCCAGTACTTC.

This clonotype showed up many times. The chain carries TRBV7-8 and TRBJ1-3, with D hard to call. In germline, CDR1 is SGHVS, CDR2 FQNEAQ. V was trimmed by 3 bases and J by 0 bases, leaving 12 bases between them. The CDR3 loop spans 16 amino acids. CDR3 in DNA: TGTGCCAGCAGCTTGGGGATTCAGGTCTCTGGAAACACCATATATTTT. It yields the protein CASSLGIQVSGNTIYF.

V usage is TRBV10-3 and J usage is TRBJ2-5; 10 nucleotides agree with TRBD1. V was pared by 4 bases and J by 1 base, with 6 bases of the junction left unmatched. Looked up from germline, CDR1 is ENHRY and CDR2 is SYGVKD. This CDR3 is 16 amino acids long. The CDR3 sequence: CAISAWDRGGQETQYF. As DNA, the CDR3 is TGTGCCATCAGTGCGTGGGACAGGGGAGGCCAAGAGACCCAGTACTTC.

The J gene is TRBJ2-5, the V gene TRBV5-1; D gene uncertain. V was cut by 3 bases and J by 5 bases, with 20 bases left in between. Per germline, CDR1 SGHRS and CDR2 YFSETQ. This CDR3 region has 16 residues. This CDR3 reads CASSSTESPALETQYF. The CDR3 nucleotides are TGCGCCAGCAGCTCCACCGAGTCCCCGGCGTTGGAGACCCAGTACTTC.

This sequence joins TRBV7-8 and TRBJ1-4; perhaps TRBD1 as D (5 bases). The germline gives CDR1 SGHVS, CDR2 FQNEAQ. The CDR3 length is 13 residues. The V gene lost 5 bases and the J gene lost 12 bases, with 16 bases spanning the gap. This CDR3 reads CASSRGGTLELFF. Written as DNA, the CDR3 is TGTGCCAGCAGCCGCGGGGGGACGTTGGAACTGTTTTTT. The variable domain in full, completed from reference TRBV7-8 and TRBJ1-4, reads GAGVSQSPRYKVAKRGQDVALRCDPISGHVSLFWYQQALGQGPEFLTYFQNEAQLDKSGLPSDRFFAERPEGSVSTLKIQRTQQEDSAVYLCASSRGGTLELFFGSGTQLSVL.

Remarks on this clonotype: This clone may be a read error of a much larger clone one base away. The chain recombines TRBV20-1 with TRBJ2-7, with 7 bases aligning to TRBD2. Germline V gene data show CDR1 as DFQATT and CDR2 as SNEGSKA (reference sequence). This CDR3 has 15 amino acids. V dropped 3 bases and J dropped 4; count of bases not matched to a gene: 12. The CDR3 region is CSASGGRDVGYEQYF. CDR3 nucleotides: TGCAGTGCTAGTGGGGGGAGGGATGTAGGTTACGAGCAGTACTTC.

This rearrangement joins TRBV7-8 to TRBJ2-2; D might be TRBD2 (6 bases). Trimming took off 5 bases at V and 5 bases at J, with 24 bases between the two ends. Germline V gives CDR1 SGHVS, CDR2 FQNEAQ. The CDR3 has 18 amino acids. CDR3 loop: CASSPRGGLPPDTGELFF. The DNA of the CDR3 is TGTGCCAGCAGCCCCCGGGGAGGTCTCCCCCCGGATACCGGGGAGCTGTTTTTT.

This chain joins TRBV7-9 and TRBJ1-6; 7 bases are shared with TRBD1. Germline CDR1 and CDR2: SEHNR and FQNEAQ (reference sequence). CDR3 length: 14 amino acids. V was clipped by 7 bases and J by 6 bases; unmatched bases: 6. DNA of the CDR3: TGTGCCAGCAACGTGGGACAGCTTAATTCACCCCTCCACTTT. Amino acid sequence: CASNVGQLNSPLHF.

The sample holds many counts of this clonotype. This rearrangement joins TRBV14 to TRBJ1-1, with TRBD1 identical over 8 bases. The germline V gene encodes CDR1 SGHDN and CDR2 FVKESK. Germline trimming cut 1 base from V and 0 bases from J; bases unmatched to any gene: 7. This CDR3 spans 17 amino acids. The CDR3 spells CASSQGGTGVMNTEAFF. CDR3 coding DNA: TGTGCCAGCAGCCAAGGAGGGACAGGAGTGATGAACACTGAAGCTTTCTTT.

This clonotype was detected many times. Here the CDR3 DNA reads TGTGCCAGCGCCCGGAGGCTAGCGGGCGTTTTAAGGGGCTACGAGCAGTACTTC. It codes for CASARRLAGVLRGYEQYF. The rearrangement joins TRBV11-2 to TRBJ2-7; 8 bases align to TRBD2. Germline CDR1 is SGHAT and CDR2 is FQNNGV. With V trimmed by 8 bases and J by 3 bases, 21 bases remained unmatched. This CDR3 region has 18 residues.

This clonotype appeared many times. The chain combines TRBV5-1 with TRBJ2-7; 7 positions match TRBD2. The CDR3 covers 15 residues. The V segment lost 0 bases and the J segment 0 bases; nucleotides outside the gene matches: 3. Germline V gene data show CDR1 as SGHRS and CDR2 as YFSETQ. The CDR3 nucleotides read TGCGCCAGCAGCTTGGTACCTAGCGGCTCCTACGAGCAGTACTTC. Amino acids: CASSLVPSGSYEQYF.

CDR3 region: CAISASEGTDTEAFF. As DNA, the CDR3 is TGTGCCATCAGTGCCTCCGAGGGGACAGACACTGAAGCTTTCTTT. The chain couples TRBV10-3 to TRBJ1-1, with 7 positions matching TRBD1. Germline CDR1 ENHRY, CDR2 SYGVKD. J was trimmed by 3 bases and V by 4 bases; bases with no gene match: 8. The CDR3 runs to 15 residues.

In this sample, this clonotype turned up many times. The chain carries TRBV20-1 and TRBJ1-2; D remains unclear. From germline, CDR1 is DFQATT and CDR2 SNEGSKA (reference sequence). Between the trimmed V and J ends, which lost 3 bases and 4 bases, there was a span of 15 bases. The CDR3 totals 14 residues. The CDR3 DNA is TGCAGTGCTAGTCCGCCAGGCAGCGGCTATGGCTACACCTTC. Amino acid sequence: CSASPPGSGYGYTF.

On this clonotype itself: The final CDR3 position lacks the conserved phenylalanine or tryptophan, pointing to a likely read error. This chain uses TRBV7-8 with TRBJ2-5; D is perhaps TRBD2 (5 bases). This CDR3 has 14 residues. Per the germline V gene, CDR1 is SGHVS and CDR2 is FQNEAQ. CDR3 sequence reads: CASSLAGEQETQYL. CDR3 nucleotides: TGCGCCAGCAGCTTGGCTGGGGAGCAAGAGACCCAGTACCTC.

This clonotype was observed a few times. V is TRBV29-1 and J is TRBJ1-2, with a possible D match to TRBD1 (5 bases). CDR1 is SQVTM and CDR2 is ANQGSEA in the germline V gene. The CDR3 loop spans 12 amino acids. Trimming left V 3 bases short and J 10 bases short, with 15 bases between. CDR3: CSVDGANRAYTF. CDR3 DNA sequence: TGCAGCGTTGACGGGGCCAACCGAGCCTACACCTTC. The variable domain in full, completed from reference TRBV29-1 and TRBJ1-2, reads SAVISQKPSRDICQRGTSLTIQCQVDSQVTMMFWYRQQPGQSLTLIATANQGSEATYESGFVIDKFPISRPNLTFSTLTVSNMSPEDSSIYLCSVDGANRAYTFGSGTRLTVV.

The V and J genes are TRBV9 and TRBJ2-7; 7 nucleotides align to TRBD2. Germline CDR1 and CDR2: SGDLS and YYNGEE. CDR3 length: 16 amino acids. Trimming cost V 6 bases and J 2 bases; bases outside gene matches: 14. The CDR3 reads CASTYPLSGSAYEQYF. CDR3 sequence (DNA): TGTGCCAGCACCTACCCTCTTAGCGGGTCAGCCTACGAGCAGTACTTC.

The gene calls are TRBV4-2 and TRBJ1-2; D remains ambiguous. V lost 0 bases and J 8 bases, leaving 16 bases between the germline ends. Germline CDR1 and CDR2: LGHNA and YNFKEQ. The CDR3 sequence is 15 residues long. The CDR3 spells CASSQEATQAGGYTF. The CDR3 DNA reads as TGTGCCAGCAGCCAAGAAGCGACTCAAGCGGGCGGCTACACCTTC.

CDR3 residues: CASSPGAGTQYF. In DNA form, the CDR3 reads TGTGCCAGCAGCCCGGGAGCGGGGACCCAGTACTTC. This chain links TRBV7-9 with TRBJ2-5; D might be TRBD2 (6 bases). Trimming removed 5 bases at V and 7 bases at J, with 11 bases between. CDR3 length: 12 residues. CDR1 and CDR2 (germline): SEHNR, FQNEAQ (reference sequence).

This clonotype was counted at least ten times. The V and J genes are TRBV4-1 and TRBJ1-2; the match to TRBD1 covers 9 bases. This CDR3 region has 16 residues. V lost 3 bases, J lost 5 bases, and 10 bases stayed unmatched. Germline V lookup: CDR1 MGHRA, CDR2 YSYEKL. The CDR3 loop is CASSQQYRGQGYGYTF. CDR3 sequence (DNA): TGCGCCAGCAGCCAGCAGTACAGGGGACAGGGTTATGGCTACACCTTC.

This clonotype was detected a few times. The chain combines TRBV29-1 with TRBJ1-1, with 9 positions matching TRBD1. CDR1 SQVTM and CDR2 ANQGSEA come from the germline V gene. The CDR3 is made up of 15 amino acids. V lost 3 bases and J lost 4; bases outside the gene matches: 9. The chain's CDR3 is CSVDTGQGVATEAFF. CDR3 in DNA: TGCAGCGTTGATACGGGACAGGGTGTGGCCACTGAAGCTTTCTTT.

This clonotype was seen at least ten times. The chain carries TRBV6-2 or TRBV6-3 and TRBJ1-5; D gene unclear. Trimming left V 8 bases short and J 5 bases short, with 10 bases between. In germline, CDR1 is MNHEY, CDR2 SVGEGT. The CDR3 spans 12 residues. CDR3 residues: CASCWKDQPQHF. The CDR3 region has the DNA TGTGCCAGCTGTTGGAAAGATCAGCCCCAGCATTTT.

The CDR3 DNA follows: TGCGCCAGCAGCTTGGTCGGGCTCTCCTCTGGGGCCAACGTCCTGACTTTC. It codes for CASSLVGLSSGANVLTF. The V and J genes are TRBV5-1 and TRBJ2-6; D unclear. Trimming removed 0 bases at V and 0 bases at J, with 10 bases between. The CDR3 is 17 amino acids. CDR1 and CDR2 (germline): SGHRS, YFSETQ.

This clonotype has a count of ten or more. This chain uses TRBV11-2 with TRBJ2-7, with 9 bases aligning to TRBD1. The CDR3 is 16 amino acids. The germline gives CDR1 SGHAT, CDR2 FQNNGV. Losses at the gene ends were 6 bases for V and 2 bases for J; bases not matched to a gene: 11. In nucleotides, the CDR3 is TGTGCCAGCAGTTCCAACAGGGGGCGCCGACCCTACGAGCAGTACTTC. This codes for CASSSNRGRRPYEQYF.

A note on this clonotype: Its ends do not fully match the called genes, so a read error is possible. V usage is TRBV10-3 and J usage is TRBJ1-2; unclear D gene. The CDR3 loop spans 13 amino acids. The germline gives CDR1 ENHRY, CDR2 SYGVKD. CDR3 amino acids: CAISAGGVNGHTF. The CDR3 region has the DNA TGTGCCATCAGTGCGGGAGGAGTAAATGGCCACACCTTC.

This sequence joins TRBV9 and TRBJ1-2, with a possible D match to TRBD1 (5 bases). The V end lost 5 bases, the J end lost 3 bases, and 11 bases lay between the germline ends. This CDR3 region has 13 residues. Germline V lookup: CDR1 SGDLS, CDR2 YYNGEE. The CDR3 nucleotides read TGTGCCAGCAGGTCACAGGAGGACTATGGCTACACCTTC. Translation: CASRSQEDYGYTF.